Shown below are 4 T cell receptor beta chains from a single sample sequenced in a study of blood T cell repertoires in COVID-19. Profiling relied on immunoSEQ multiplex PCR, and the TCRdb table lists in-frame clones only, not all of them. The data contain about 97,000 clones, around 87% of them singletons. Sequenced input: peripheral blood. The receptors were sampled from a human donor in a cohort sampled during active COVID-19.

As regards this clone: An end of the junction differs from the germline gene, which may be a read error. The chain couples TRBV24-1 to TRBJ2-7; D not certain. Germline loops: CDR1 KGHDR, CDR2 SFDVKD. The CDR3 is 16 amino acids. The CDR3 reads CATSNFGPPQAYEQYF. The DNA for the CDR3 is TGTGCCACCAGTAATTTTGGGCCCCCGCAGGCCTACGAGCAGTACTTC.

The chain links TRBV6-5 to TRBJ2-7; TRBD2 matches at 7 bases. The CDR3 totals 14 residues. The V and J ends lost 6 bases and 1 base, in that order; junction bases with no gene match: 6. From germline, CDR1 is MNHEY and CDR2 SVGAGI. The CDR3 DNA sequence: TGTGCCAGCAGATCTTCGGGGGGTTCCTACGAGCAGTACTTC. It translates to CASRSSGGSYEQYF.

The chain joins TRBV25-1 to TRBJ2-5, with a possible D match to TRBD1 (6 bases). The CDR3 has 14 residues. CDR1 is MGHDK and CDR2 is SYGVNS in the germline V gene. Between the trimmed V and J ends, which lost 2 bases and 1 base, there was a span of 8 bases. In DNA, the CDR3 is TGTGCCAGCAGTGAAACAGGGATCCAAGAGACCCAGTACTTC. Translating gives CASSETGIQETQYF.

Comments on this clone: One junction end does not reproduce the germline sequence, and a read error may be involved. The chain uses TRBV20-1 and TRBJ1-1; D is unresolved. Germline V CDR1 and CDR2: DFQATT, SNEGSKA (reference sequence). This CDR3 is 10 amino acids long. The CDR3 sequence is CSANRYTQNF. The CDR3 bases are TGCAGTGCCAACCGCTACACACAGAACTTT.